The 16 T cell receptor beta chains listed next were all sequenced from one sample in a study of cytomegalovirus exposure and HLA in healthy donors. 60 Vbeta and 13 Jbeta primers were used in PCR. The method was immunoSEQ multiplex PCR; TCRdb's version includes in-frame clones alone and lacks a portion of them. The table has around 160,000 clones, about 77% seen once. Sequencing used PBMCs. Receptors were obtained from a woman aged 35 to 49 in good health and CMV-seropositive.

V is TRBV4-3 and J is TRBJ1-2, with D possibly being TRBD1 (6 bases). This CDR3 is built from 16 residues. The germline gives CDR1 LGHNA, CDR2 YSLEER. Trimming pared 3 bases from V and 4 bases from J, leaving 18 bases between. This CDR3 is CASSQAHRAASYGYTF. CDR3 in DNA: TGCGCCAGCAGCCAGGCCCACAGGGCGGCTAGCTATGGCTACACCTTC.

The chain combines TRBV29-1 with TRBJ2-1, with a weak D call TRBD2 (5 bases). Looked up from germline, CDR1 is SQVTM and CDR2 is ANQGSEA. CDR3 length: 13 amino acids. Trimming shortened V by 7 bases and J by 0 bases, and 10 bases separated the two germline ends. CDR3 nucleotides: TGCAGCGGCGAGGGAACCTCCTACAATGAGCAGTTCTTC. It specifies CSGEGTSYNEQFF.

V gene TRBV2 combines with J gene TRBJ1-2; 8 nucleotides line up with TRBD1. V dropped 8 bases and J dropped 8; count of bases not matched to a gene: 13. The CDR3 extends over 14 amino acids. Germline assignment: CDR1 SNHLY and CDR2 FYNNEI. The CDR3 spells CASRTPGQDRGYTF. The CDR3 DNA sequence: TGTGCCAGCCGCACACCGGGACAGGACCGGGGCTACACCTTC.

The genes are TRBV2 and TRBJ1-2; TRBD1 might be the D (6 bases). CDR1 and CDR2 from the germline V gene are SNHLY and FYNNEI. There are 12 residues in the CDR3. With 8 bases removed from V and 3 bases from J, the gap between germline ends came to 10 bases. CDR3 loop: CASHRDDYGYTF. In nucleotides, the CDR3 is TGTGCCAGCCACAGGGACGACTATGGCTACACCTTC.

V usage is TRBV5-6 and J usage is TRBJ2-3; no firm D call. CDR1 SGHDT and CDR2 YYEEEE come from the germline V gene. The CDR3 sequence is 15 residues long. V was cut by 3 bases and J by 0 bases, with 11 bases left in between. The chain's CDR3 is CASSSNPTSTDTQYF. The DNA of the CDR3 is TGTGCCAGCAGCTCCAATCCTACTAGCACAGATACGCAGTATTTT.

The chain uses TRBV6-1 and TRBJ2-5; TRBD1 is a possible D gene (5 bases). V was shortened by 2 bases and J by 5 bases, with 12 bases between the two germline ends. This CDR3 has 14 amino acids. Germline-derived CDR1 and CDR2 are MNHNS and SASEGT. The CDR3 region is CASSETQEWETQYF. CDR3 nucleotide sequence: TGTGCCAGCAGTGAAACACAGGAGTGGGAGACCCAGTACTTC.

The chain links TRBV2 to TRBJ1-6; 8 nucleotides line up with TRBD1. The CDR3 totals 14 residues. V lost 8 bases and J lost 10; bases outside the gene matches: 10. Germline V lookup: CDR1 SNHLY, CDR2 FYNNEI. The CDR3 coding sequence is TGTGCCAGCGCCCCTGGACAGGGCTACTCACCCCTCCACTTT. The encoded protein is CASAPGQGYSPLHF.

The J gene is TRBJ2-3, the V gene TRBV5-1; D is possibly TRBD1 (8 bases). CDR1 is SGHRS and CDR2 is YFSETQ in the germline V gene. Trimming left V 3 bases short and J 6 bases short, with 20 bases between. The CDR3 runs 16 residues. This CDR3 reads CASSSRTGRGQDTQYF. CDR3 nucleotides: TGCGCCAGCAGCTCCCGGACAGGGAGGGGGCAGGATACGCAGTATTTT.

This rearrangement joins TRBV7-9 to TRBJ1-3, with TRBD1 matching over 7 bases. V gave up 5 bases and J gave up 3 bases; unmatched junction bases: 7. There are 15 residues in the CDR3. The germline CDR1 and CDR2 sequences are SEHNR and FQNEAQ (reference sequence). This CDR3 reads CASSTRGSHGNTIYF. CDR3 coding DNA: TGTGCCAGCAGCACCAGGGGGTCTCATGGAAACACCATATATTTT. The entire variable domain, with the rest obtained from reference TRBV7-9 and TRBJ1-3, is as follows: DTGVSQNPRHKITKRGQNVTFRCDPISEHNRLYWYRQTLGQGPEFLTYFQNEAQLEKSRLLSDRFSAERPKGSFSTLEIQRTEQGDSAMYLCASSTRGSHGNTIYFGEGSWLTVV.

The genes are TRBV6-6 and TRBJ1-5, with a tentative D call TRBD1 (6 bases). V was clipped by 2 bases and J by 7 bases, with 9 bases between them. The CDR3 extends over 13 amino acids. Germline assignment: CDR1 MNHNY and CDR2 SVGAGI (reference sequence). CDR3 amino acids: CASSYTGQQPQHF. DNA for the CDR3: TGTGCCAGCAGTTACACAGGGCAACAGCCCCAGCATTTT.

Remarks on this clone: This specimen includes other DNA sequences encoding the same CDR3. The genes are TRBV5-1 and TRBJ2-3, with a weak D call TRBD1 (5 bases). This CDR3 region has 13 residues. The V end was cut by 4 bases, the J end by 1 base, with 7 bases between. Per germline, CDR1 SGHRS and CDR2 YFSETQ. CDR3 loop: CASSLQGTDTQYF. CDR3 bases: TGCGCCAGCAGCCTACAGGGCACAGATACGCAGTATTTT.

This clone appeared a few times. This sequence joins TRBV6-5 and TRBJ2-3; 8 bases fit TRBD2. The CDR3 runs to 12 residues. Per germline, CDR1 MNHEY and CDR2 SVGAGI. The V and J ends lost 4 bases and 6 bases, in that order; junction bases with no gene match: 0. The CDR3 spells CASSSGGDTQYF. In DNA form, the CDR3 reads TGTGCCAGCAGTTCGGGGGGGGATACGCAGTATTTT.

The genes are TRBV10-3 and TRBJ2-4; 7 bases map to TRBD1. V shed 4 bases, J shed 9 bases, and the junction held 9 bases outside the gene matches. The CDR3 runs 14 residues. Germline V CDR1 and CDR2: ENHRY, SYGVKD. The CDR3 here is CAISGGGQTTIQYF. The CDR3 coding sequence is TGTGCCATCAGTGGTGGGGGACAGACAACCATTCAGTACTTC.

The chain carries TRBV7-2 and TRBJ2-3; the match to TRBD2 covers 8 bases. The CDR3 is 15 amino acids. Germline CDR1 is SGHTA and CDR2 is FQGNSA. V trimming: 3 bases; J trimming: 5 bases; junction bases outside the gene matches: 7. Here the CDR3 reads CASSFGGARGDTQYF. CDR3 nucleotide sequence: TGTGCCAGCAGCTTCGGGGGGGCCAGAGGAGATACGCAGTATTTT.

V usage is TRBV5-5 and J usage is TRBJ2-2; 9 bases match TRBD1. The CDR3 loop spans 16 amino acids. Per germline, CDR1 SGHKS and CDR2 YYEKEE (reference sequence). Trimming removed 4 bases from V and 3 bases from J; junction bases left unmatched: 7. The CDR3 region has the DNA TGTGCCAGCAGCCATGTCGGGACAGGGTACACCGGGGAGCTGTTTTTT. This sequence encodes CASSHVGTGYTGELFF.

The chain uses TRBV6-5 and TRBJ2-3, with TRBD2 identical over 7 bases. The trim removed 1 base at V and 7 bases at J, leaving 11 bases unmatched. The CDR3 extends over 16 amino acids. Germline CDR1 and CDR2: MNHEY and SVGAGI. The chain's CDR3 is CASSYLEGGRVNTQYF. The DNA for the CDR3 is TGTGCCAGCAGTTACTTAGAGGGAGGGCGGGTAAATACGCAGTATTTT.